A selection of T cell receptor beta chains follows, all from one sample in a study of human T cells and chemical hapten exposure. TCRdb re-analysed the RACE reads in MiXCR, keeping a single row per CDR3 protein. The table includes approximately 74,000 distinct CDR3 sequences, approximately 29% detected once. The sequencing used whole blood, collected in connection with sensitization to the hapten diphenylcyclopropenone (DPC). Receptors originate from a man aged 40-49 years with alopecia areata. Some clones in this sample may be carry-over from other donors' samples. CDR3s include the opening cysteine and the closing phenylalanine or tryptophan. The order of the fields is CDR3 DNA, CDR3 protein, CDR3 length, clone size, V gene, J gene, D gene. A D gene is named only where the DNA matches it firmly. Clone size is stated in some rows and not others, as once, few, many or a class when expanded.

TGTGCCAGCAGCTCACGATGGGGGAACTACGAGCAGTACTTC	CASSSRWGNYEQYF	14	many	TRBV7-2	TRBJ2-7	-
TGTGCCAGCAGTTACCGGCGCTTCTACGAGCAGTACTTC	CASSYRRFYEQYF	13	few	TRBV6-5	TRBJ2-7	-
TGCAGTGCTAGGAAGGGTCAAGAGACCCAGTACTTC	CSARKGQETQYF	12	-	TRBV20-1	TRBJ2-5	-
TGTGCCATCAGTGACGACGGGGGCTCCTACAATGAGCAGTTCTTC	CAISDDGGSYNEQFF	15	-	TRBV10-3	TRBJ2-1	-
TGTGCCAGCAGCTCAGGGCCACTAGGGAGTTCCGATACGCAGTATTTT	CASSSGPLGSSDTQYF	16	-	TRBV7-9	TRBJ2-3	-
TGTGCCAGCCAAACTTGGGGCAGAACTTATGCAACTAATGAAAAACTGTTTTTT	CASQTWGRTYATNEKLFF	18	few	TRBV28	TRBJ1-4	-
TGCGCCAGCAGCCAACATCCTGGGGACTGGGATGACGAGCAGTACTTC	CASSQHPGDWDDEQYF	16	-	TRBV4-3	TRBJ2-7	-
TGTGCCAGCAGTTTAATGGCGGGTAGCAATCAGCCCCAGCATTTT	CASSLMAGSNQPQHF	15	few	TRBV27	TRBJ1-5	-
TGTGCCATCAGTGAGATGAACGAGCAGTACTTC	CAISEMNEQYF	11	many	TRBV10-3	TRBJ2-7	-
TGTGCCAGCAGTCCGACAGGGGGCACAGATACGCAGTATTTT	CASSPTGGTDTQYF	14	-	TRBV12-3/TRBV12-4	TRBJ2-3	TRBD1
TGTGCCAGCAGGCGGGGTTATGAGCAGTACTTC	CASRRGYEQYF	11	-	TRBV12-3/TRBV12-4	TRBJ2-7	-
TGCGCCAGCAGCCAAGATCGGCCTATGGGGCCAGCGGGACCCTCCTACGAGCAGTACTTC	CASSQDRPMGPAGPSYEQYF	20	-	TRBV4-1	TRBJ2-7	TRBD2
TGTGCCAGCAGCTTAAGCGCGGGGTACACTGAAGCTTTCTTT	CASSLSAGYTEAFF	14	-	TRBV7-3	TRBJ1-1	-
TGCAGTGCTAGTTGGACAGGGGTGGCCACTGAAGCTTTCTTT	CSASWTGVATEAFF	14	few	TRBV20-1	TRBJ1-1	TRBD1
TGTGCCAGCAGCTTAGAGGCTAGAGCCTACAATGAGCAGTTCTTC	CASSLEARAYNEQFF	15	few	TRBV7-2	TRBJ2-1	-
TGCAGTGCTCGCCATTGGGGTAGCGGGGGCACAGATACGCAGTATTTT	CSARHWGSGGTDTQYF	16	-	TRBV20-1	TRBJ2-3	TRBD2